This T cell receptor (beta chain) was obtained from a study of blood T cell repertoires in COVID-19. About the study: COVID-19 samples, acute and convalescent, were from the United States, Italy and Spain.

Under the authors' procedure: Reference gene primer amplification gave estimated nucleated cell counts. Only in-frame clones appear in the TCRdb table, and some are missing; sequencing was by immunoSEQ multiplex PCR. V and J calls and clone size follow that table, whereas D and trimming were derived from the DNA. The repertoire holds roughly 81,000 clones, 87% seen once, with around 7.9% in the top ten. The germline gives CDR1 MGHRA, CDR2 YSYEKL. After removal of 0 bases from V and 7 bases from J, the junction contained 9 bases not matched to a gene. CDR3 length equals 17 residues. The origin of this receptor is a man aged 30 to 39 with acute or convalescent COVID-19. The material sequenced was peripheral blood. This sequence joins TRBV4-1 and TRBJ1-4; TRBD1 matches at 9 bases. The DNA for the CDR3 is TGCGCCAGCAGCCAAGAGACAGGGGGGGTTGAGGGTGAAAAACTGTTTTTT. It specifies CASSQETGGVEGEKLFF.